This is a list of T cell receptor beta chains from one sample in a study of PD-L1 blockade in urothelial cancer. Sequenced by immunoSEQ multiplex PCR; TCRdb stores in-frame clones only, minus some. Counted here are around 110,000 clones, 85% to 90% occurring once; the ten biggest clones make up 1.5% to 2%. The specimen was PBMCs, collected around atezolizumab (anti-PD-L1) treatment. The receptors shown here come from a man between 60 and 70 years old with urothelial cancer. The CDR3 runs from the conserved cysteine through the conserved F or W. The D gene is left open where the match is weak. The size field is filled for only some rows; it gives once, few, many or a size class.

clone_size,d_call,v_call,j_call,cdr3_aa,cdr3_nt
NA,TRBD1,TRBV7-9,TRBJ1-4,CASSIDRGGEKLFF,TGTGCCAGCAGCATTGACAGGGGTGGCGAAAAACTGTTTTTT
NA,NA,TRBV9,TRBJ1-1,CASSVGGRGTEAFF,TGTGCCAGCAGCGTCGGCGGCCGGGGCACTGAAGCTTTCTTT
NA,NA,TRBV7-3,TRBJ2-5,CASSFSGGQETQYF,TGTGCCAGCAGCTTCTCCGGCGGTCAAGAGACCCAGTACTTC
NA,NA,TRBV18,TRBJ2-7,CASSPNSYEQYF,TGTGCCAGCTCACCAAACTCATACGAGCAGTACTTC
NA,NA,TRBV2,TRBJ1-2,CASSEWTDGFGGYTF,TGTGCCAGCAGTGAATGGACAGACGGTTTCGGCGGCTACACCTTC
few,NA,TRBV11-3,TRBJ2-1,CASSLELASQSEQFF,TGTGCCAGCAGCTTAGAACTAGCCTCCCAGTCTGAGCAGTTCTTC
NA,NA,TRBV29-1,TRBJ1-2,CSVEVRGYTF,TGCAGCGTTGAAGTCCGTGGCTACACCTTC
NA,TRBD1,TRBV6-5,TRBJ2-7,CASSYWDRGILDEQYF,TGTGCCAGCAGTTACTGGGACAGGGGAATATTGGACGAGCAGTACTTC
NA,NA,TRBV9,TRBJ1-5,CASSPEAGIGQPQHF,TGTGCCAGCAGCCCCGAGGCGGGGATTGGTCAGCCCCAGCATTTT
NA,TRBD1,TRBV19,TRBJ1-5,CASSISDRGDQPQHF,TGTGCCAGTAGTATATCGGACAGGGGTGACCAGCCCCAGCATTTT
once,TRBD1,TRBV15,TRBJ2-7,CATSAWDRASYEQYF,TGTGCCACCAGCGCTTGGGACAGGGCCTCCTACGAGCAGTACTTC
NA,TRBD1,TRBV7-3,TRBJ1-3,CASSVTGTGNTIYF,TGTGCCAGCAGCGTGACAGGGACTGGAAACACCATATATTTT
NA,NA,TRBV6-5,TRBJ2-7,CASSHMQGFESEQYF,TGTGCCAGCAGCCATATGCAGGGTTTTGAGTCCGAGCAGTACTTC
NA,NA,TRBV5-4,TRBJ1-1,CASSQTQGHINEAFF,TGTGCCAGCAGCCAGACCCAGGGACACATAAATGAAGCTTTCTTT
NA,NA,TRBV19,TRBJ2-5,CASNHRAEETQYF,TGTGCCAGTAATCACAGGGCTGAAGAGACCCAGTACTTC
NA,NA,TRBV7-9,TRBJ1-5,CASSFLDRPQHF,TGTGCCAGCAGCTTTCTTGACAGACCCCAGCATTTT
NA,NA,TRBV9,TRBJ2-4,CASSVSPLKTPKNIQYF,TGTGCCAGCAGCGTCTCCCCCCTTAAGACTCCCAAAAACATTCAGTACTTC
NA,TRBD2,TRBV2,TRBJ2-7,CASSAGTSGRALQYF,TGTGCCAGCAGTGCTGGGACTAGCGGGAGAGCCCTCCAGTACTTC
NA,TRBD2,TRBV27,TRBJ2-3,CASSPNLAGGPDTQYF,TGTGCCAGCAGTCCTAATCTAGCGGGAGGGCCAGATACGCAGTATTTT
few,NA,TRBV28,TRBJ2-1,CASSGGPYNEQFF,TGTGCCAGCAGTGGAGGTCCCTACAATGAGCAGTTCTTC
few,TRBD1,TRBV29-1,TRBJ2-7,CSVAGTGSSYEQYF,TGCAGCGTTGCCGGGACAGGGAGTTCCTACGAGCAGTACTTC
NA,NA,TRBV6-5,TRBJ1-5,CASSDRSNQPQHF,TGTGCCAGCAGCGACAGGAGCAATCAGCCCCAGCATTTT
NA,TRBD1,TRBV7-2,TRBJ1-4,CASSSPGTGVGKLFF,TGTGCCAGCAGCTCCCCCGGGACAGGGGTTGGAAAACTGTTTTTT
NA,TRBD1,TRBV7-2,TRBJ1-1,CASSFQETGRTEAFF,TGTGCCAGCAGCTTCCAAGAGACAGGGCGGACTGAAGCTTTCTTT
NA,TRBD1,TRBV5-1,TRBJ2-1,CASSLRTGGYEQFF,TGCGCCAGCAGCTTGAGGACAGGGGGCTATGAGCAGTTCTTC
NA,TRBD1,TRBV28,TRBJ2-7,CASQTGISYEQYF,TGTGCCAGCCAGACAGGGATCTCCTACGAGCAGTACTTC
few,NA,TRBV19,TRBJ2-2,CASSIIRDTGELFF,TGTGCCAGTAGTATAATCAGGGACACCGGGGAGCTGTTTTTT